This TCR beta chain derives from a study of cytomegalovirus exposure and HLA in healthy donors. For the study at large: From donors who were HLA-typed, an early data release held around 80 million unique TCRs. Study observations and caveats: In vitro confirmation showed a few CMV-associated chains to be CMV antigen specific. The likely explanation for a cluster of highly shared sequence variants was sequencing artifact.

The primer mix had 60 Vbeta and 13 Jbeta primers. The protocol was immunoSEQ multiplex PCR, while the TCRdb copy is restricted to in-frame clones and leaves out a portion. The table records about 110,000 clones, roughly 71% of them present only once. Healthy bone marrow donors formed the donor group. Remarks on this clone: What it binds is not known.

CDR1 is DFQATT and CDR2 is SNEGSKA in the germline V gene (reference sequence). CDR3 length: 11 residues. V lost 4 bases, J lost 7 bases, and 10 bases lay in between. The sequencing input was PBMCs. V and J are TRBV20-1 and TRBJ1-2, with a tentative D call TRBD1 (6 bases). The origin of this receptor is a man aged 35 to 55 in good health and CMV-seropositive. The CDR3 sequence is CSATGVLGYTF. The CDR3 DNA reads TGCAGTGCTACAGGGGTTCTTGGCTACACCTTC.